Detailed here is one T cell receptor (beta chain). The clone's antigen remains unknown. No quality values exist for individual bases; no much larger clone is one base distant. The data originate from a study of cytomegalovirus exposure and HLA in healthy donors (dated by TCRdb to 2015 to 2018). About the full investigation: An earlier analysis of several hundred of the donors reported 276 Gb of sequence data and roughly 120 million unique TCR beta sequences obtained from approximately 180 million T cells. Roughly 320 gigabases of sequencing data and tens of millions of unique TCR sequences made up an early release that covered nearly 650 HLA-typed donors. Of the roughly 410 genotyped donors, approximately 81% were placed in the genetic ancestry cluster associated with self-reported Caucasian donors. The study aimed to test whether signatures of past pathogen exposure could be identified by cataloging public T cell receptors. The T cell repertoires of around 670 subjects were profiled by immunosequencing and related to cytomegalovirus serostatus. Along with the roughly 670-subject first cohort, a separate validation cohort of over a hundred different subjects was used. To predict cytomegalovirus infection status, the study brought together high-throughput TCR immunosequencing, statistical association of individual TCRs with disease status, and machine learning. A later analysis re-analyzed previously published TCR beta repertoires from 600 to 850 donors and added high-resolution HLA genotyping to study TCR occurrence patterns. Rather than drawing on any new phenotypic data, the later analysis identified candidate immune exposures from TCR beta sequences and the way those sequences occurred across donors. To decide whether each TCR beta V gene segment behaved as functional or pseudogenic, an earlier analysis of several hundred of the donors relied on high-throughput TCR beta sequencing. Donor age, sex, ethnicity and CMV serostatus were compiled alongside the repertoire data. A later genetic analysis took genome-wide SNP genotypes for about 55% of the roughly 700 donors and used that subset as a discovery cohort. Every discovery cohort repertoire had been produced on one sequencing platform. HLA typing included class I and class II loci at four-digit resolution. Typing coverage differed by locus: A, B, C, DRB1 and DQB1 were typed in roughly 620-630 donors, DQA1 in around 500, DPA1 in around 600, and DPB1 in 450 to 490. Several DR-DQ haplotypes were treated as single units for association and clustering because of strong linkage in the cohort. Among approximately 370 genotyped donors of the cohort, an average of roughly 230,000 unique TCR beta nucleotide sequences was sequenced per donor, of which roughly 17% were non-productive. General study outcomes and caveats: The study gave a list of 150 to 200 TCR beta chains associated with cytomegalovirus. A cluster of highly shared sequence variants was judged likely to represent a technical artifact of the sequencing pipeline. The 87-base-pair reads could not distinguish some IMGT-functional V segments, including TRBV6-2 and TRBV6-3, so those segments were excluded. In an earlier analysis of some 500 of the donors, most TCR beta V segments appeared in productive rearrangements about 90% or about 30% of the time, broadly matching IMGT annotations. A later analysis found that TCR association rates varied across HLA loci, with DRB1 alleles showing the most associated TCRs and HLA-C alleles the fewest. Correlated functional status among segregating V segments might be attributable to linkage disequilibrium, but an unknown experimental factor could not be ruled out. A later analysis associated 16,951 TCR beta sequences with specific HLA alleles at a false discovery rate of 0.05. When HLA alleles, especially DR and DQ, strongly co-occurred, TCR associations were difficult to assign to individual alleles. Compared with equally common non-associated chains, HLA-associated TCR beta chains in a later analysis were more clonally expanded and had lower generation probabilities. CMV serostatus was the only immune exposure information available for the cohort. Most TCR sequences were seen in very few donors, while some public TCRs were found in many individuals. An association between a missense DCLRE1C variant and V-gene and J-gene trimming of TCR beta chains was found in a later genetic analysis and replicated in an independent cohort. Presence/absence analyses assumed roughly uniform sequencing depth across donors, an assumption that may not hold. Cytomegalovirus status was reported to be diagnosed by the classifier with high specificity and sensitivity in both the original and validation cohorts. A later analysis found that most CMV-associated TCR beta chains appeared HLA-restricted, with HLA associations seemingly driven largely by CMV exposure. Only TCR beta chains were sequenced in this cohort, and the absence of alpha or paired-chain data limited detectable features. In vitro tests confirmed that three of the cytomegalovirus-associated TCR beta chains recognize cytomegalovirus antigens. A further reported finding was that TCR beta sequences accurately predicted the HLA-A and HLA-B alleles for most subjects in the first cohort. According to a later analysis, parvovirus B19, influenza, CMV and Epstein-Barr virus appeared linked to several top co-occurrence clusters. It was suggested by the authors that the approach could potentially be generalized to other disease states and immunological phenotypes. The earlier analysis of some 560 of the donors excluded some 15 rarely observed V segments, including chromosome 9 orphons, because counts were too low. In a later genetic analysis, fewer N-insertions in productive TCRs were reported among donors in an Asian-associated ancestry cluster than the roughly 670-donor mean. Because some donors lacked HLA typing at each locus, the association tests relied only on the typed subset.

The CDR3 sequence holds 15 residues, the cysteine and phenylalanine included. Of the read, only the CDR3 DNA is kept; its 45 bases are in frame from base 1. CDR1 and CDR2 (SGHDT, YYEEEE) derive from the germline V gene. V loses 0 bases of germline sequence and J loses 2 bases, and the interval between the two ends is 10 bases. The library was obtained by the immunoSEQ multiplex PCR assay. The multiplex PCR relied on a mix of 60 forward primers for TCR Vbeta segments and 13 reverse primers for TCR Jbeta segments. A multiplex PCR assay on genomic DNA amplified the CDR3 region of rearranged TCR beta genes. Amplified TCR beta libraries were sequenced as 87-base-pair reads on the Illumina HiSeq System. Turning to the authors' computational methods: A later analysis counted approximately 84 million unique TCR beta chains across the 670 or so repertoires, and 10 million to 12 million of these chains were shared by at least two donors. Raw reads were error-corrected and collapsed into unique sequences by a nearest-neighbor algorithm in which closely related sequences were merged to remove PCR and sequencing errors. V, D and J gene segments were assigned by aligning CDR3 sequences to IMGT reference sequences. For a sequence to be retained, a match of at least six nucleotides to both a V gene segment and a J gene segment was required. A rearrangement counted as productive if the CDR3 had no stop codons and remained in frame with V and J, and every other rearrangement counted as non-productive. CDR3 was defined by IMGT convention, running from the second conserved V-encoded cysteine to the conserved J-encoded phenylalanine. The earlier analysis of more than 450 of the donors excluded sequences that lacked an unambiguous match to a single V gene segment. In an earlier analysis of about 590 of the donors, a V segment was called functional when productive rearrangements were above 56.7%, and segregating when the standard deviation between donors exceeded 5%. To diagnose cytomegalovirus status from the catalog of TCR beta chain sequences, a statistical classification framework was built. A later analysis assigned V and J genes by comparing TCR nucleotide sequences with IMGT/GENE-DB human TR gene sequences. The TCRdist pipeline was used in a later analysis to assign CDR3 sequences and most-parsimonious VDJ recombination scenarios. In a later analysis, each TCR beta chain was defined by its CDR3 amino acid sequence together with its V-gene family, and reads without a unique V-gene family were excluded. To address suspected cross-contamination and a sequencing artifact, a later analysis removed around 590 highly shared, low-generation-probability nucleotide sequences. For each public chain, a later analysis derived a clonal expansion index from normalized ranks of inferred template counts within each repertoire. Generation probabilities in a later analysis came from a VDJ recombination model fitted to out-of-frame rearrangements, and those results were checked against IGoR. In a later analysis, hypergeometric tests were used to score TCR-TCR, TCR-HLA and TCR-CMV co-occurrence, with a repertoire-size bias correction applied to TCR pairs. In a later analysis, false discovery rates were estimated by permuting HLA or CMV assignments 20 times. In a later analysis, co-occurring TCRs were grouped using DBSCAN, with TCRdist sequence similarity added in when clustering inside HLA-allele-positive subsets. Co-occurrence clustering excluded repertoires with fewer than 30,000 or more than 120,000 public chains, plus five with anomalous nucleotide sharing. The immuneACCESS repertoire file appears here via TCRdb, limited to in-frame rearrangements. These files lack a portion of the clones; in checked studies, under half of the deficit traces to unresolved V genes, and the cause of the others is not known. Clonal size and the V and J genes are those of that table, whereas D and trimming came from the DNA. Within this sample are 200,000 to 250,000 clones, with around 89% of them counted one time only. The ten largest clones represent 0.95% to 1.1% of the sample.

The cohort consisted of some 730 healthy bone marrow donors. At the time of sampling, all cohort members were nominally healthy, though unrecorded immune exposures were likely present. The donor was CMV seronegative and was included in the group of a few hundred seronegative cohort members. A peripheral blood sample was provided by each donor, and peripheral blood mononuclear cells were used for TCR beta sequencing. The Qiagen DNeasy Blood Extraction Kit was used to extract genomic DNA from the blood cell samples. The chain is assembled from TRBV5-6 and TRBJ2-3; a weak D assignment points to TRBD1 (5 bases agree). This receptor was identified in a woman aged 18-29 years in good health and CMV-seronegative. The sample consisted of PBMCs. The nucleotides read TGTGCCAGCAGCTTGGGTCAGGGTCTCACAGATACGCAGTATTTT. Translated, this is CASSLGQGLTDTQYF.